This T cell receptor (beta chain) originates from a study of early T cells in non-severe SARS-CoV-2 infection. About the research overall: Bulk RNA taken from unsorted whole blood was sequenced, leaving chains unpaired.

Ten or more counts support this clonotype. The antigen is undetermined. V lost 3 bases to trimming and J lost 4 bases; unmatched junction nucleotides: 6. CDR3 size: 15 residues. The germline gives CDR1 LGHNA, CDR2 YNFKEQ. Unique molecular identifiers were attached to individual cDNA molecules. Each CDR3 protein is one row after TCRdb ran MiXCR on the 5' RACE reads. This table has 20,000 to 30,000 distinct CDR3 sequences, 4.5% to 7% appearing once. Notes on the study in general: A preference for anti-spike CD8 responses marked VDJdb matching, which missed private and CD4 specificities.

This clonotype originated in an adult who was a healthcare worker with PCR-confirmed SARS-CoV-2 infection or an uninfected control (not recorded which). The rearrangement joins TRBV4-2 to TRBJ2-5; 9 bases match TRBD1. The sample was whole blood. The CDR3: CASSQAGTGIETQYF. In DNA form, the CDR3 reads TGTGCCAGCAGCCAGGCCGGGACAGGGATAGAGACCCAGTACTTC.